Presented here are 22 T cell receptor beta chains from one specimen sequenced in a study of T cells after yellow fever vaccination. Via MiXCR, TCRdb re-called the 5' RACE reads, giving one row per CDR3 protein. This sample has about 160,000 distinct CDR3 sequences, with around 7.3% found just once. The sample here was CD4+ T cells sorted from PBMCs, taken less than 6 days after the first yellow fever vaccination. These receptors all stem from a man in his late teens or twenties who received the YFV17D yellow fever vaccine.

The CDR3 nucleotides read TGTGCCAGCAGTTACTTGGACAGAGGTGGAGAGCAGTTCTTC. This translates into CASSYLDRGGEQFF. The V and J genes are TRBV6-2 or TRBV6-3 and TRBJ2-1, with D perhaps TRBD1 (6 bases). CDR1 and CDR2 from the germline V gene are MNHEY and SVGEGT. CDR3 length equals 14 residues. V lost 1 base, J lost 10 bases, and 14 bases lay in between.

With respect to this clonotype: This could be a read error, since a much larger clone is one nucleotide away. This chain connects TRBV12-3 or TRBV12-4 to TRBJ1-2, with unresolved D. CDR3 size: 15 residues. V was trimmed by 6 bases and J by 8 bases, leaving 22 bases between them. CDR3: CASRLHEDGFGGYTF. In DNA, the CDR3 is TGTGCCAGCAGGTTACACGAGGACGGGTTTGGGGGCTACACCTTC.

The genes are TRBV12-5 and TRBJ1-2; TRBD1 might be the D (5 bases). The germline CDR1 and CDR2 sequences are LGHNT and FRNRAP. The CDR3 loop spans 14 amino acids. V lost 3 bases to trimming and J lost 0 bases, with 8 bases between them. The CDR3: CASGFRDANYGYTF. The CDR3 DNA is TGTGCTAGTGGTTTCCGGGACGCTAACTATGGCTACACCTTC.

This clonotype was seen at least ten times. V is TRBV29-1 and J is TRBJ2-7, with TRBD1 matching 8 bases. The V segment lost 7 bases and the J segment 2 bases; nucleotides outside the gene matches: 10. The germline V gene has CDR1 SQVTM and CDR2 ANQGSEA. This CDR3 is 14 amino acids long. The CDR3 DNA reads TGCAGCGCCAAAGACAGGGGCCCGACCTACGAGCAGTACTTC. It is translated as CSAKDRGPTYEQYF.

Regarding this clonotype: At one boundary the junction diverges from the germline segment, which might be a read error. The chain couples TRBV20-1 to TRBJ2-4, with 7 bases that match TRBD1. CDR3 length: 17 amino acids. The V gene's germline CDR1 is DFQATT and CDR2 SNEGSKA (reference sequence). The CDR3 loop reads CCASHRGLKLAKNIQYF. The CDR3 DNA reads TGCTGTGCTAGCCACAGGGGCCTGAAACTAGCCAAAAACATTCAGTACTTC.

This clonotype showed up just a few times. The chain links TRBV7-2 to TRBJ2-7; 8 bases match TRBD2. Per the germline V gene, CDR1 is SGHTA and CDR2 is FQGNSA. Trimming at V came to 2 bases and at J to 6 bases, leaving 15 bases not matched to a gene. The CDR3 is made up of 17 amino acids. The CDR3 DNA reads as TGTGCCAGCAGCTTAAGCGGGGGTACTCGACCCCTGGCCGAGCAGTACTTC. The encoded protein is CASSLSGGTRPLAEQYF.

The table lists this clonotype with many counts. The chain uses TRBV18 and TRBJ1-4; D is undetermined. This CDR3 comprises 15 residues. The V and J ends lost 0 bases and 6 bases respectively, with 11 bases between them. Germline V CDR1 and CDR2: KGHSH, LQKENI. The CDR3 sequence is CASSPPSSRDEKLFF. The DNA for the CDR3 is TGTGCCAGCTCACCACCGTCCAGTCGGGATGAAAAACTGTTTTTT.

This clonotype was found many times. The chain combines TRBV5-1 with TRBJ2-1; 8 positions agree with TRBD2. This CDR3 region has 17 residues. Trimming cost V 4 bases and J 9 bases; bases outside gene matches: 18. Per germline, CDR1 SGHRS and CDR2 YFSETQ. CDR3 in amino acids: CASSPLAGSGGNSEQFF. The CDR3 bases are TGCGCCAGCAGCCCGTTAGCGGGAAGTGGCGGGAACTCTGAGCAGTTCTTC.

This clonotype was observed at least ten times. The V gene is TRBV7-2, the J gene TRBJ2-5, with 7 bases identical to TRBD2. Germline CDR1 SGHTA, CDR2 FQGNSA. The CDR3 is made up of 13 amino acids. With V trimmed by 5 bases and J by 2 bases, 2 bases remained unmatched. In DNA, the CDR3 is TGTGCCAGCAGCCTGCGGGAGCAAGAGACCCAGTACTTC. Its protein product is CASSLREQETQYF.

This clonotype came up many times. The V call is TRBV14, the J call TRBJ1-2, with D possibly being TRBD1 (5 bases). V lost 1 base and J 8 bases, leaving 17 bases between the germline ends. The CDR3 has 15 residues. Germline assignment: CDR1 SGHDN and CDR2 FVKESK. Here the CDR3 reads CASSQVGTLSGGYTF. CDR3 DNA: TGTGCCAGCAGCCAAGTTGGGACGCTATCGGGCGGCTACACCTTC.

Many counts were recorded for this clonotype. The rearrangement uses TRBV12-3 or TRBV12-4 and TRBJ1-6; a possible D gene is TRBD1 (5 bases). V dropped 5 bases and J dropped 9 bases, with 8 bases sitting between them. This CDR3 spans 12 amino acids. The CDR3 reads CASSEGFSPLHF. The CDR3 nucleotides are TGTGCCAGCAGTGAGGGGTTTTCACCCCTCCACTTT.

This clonotype has at least ten counts. V usage is TRBV5-6 and J usage is TRBJ2-5; either TRBD1 or TRBD2 may supply D (5 bases each). The germline V gene encodes CDR1 SGHDT and CDR2 YYEEEE. V lost 2 bases to trimming and J lost 0 bases, with 17 bases between them. CDR3 length equals 17 residues. CDR3: CASSFAYRGTDQETQYF. The CDR3 DNA sequence: TGTGCCAGCAGCTTCGCCTACAGAGGGACGGACCAAGAGACCCAGTACTTC.

In this sample, this clonotype turned up many times. This chain uses TRBV5-1 with TRBJ2-1, with 7 bases lining up with TRBD1. The CDR3 runs 15 residues. V shed 0 bases, J shed 4 bases, and the junction held 4 bases outside the gene matches. Germline values: CDR1 SGHRS, CDR2 YFSETQ. The chain's CDR3 is CASSLGQGKYNEQFF. The CDR3 DNA sequence: TGCGCCAGCAGCTTGGGACAGGGTAAATACAATGAGCAGTTCTTC.

In regard to this clonotype: Being one base from a much bigger clone, this may be a read error. The V gene is TRBV5-6, the J gene TRBJ2-1; TRBD2 matches at 13 bases. Germline V lookup: CDR1 SGHDT, CDR2 YYEEEE. The CDR3 length is 15 residues. The trim removed 0 bases at V and 14 bases at J, leaving 8 bases unmatched. The CDR3 is CASSLVTSGGSNKFF. In DNA form, the CDR3 reads TGTGCCAGCAGCTTGGTGACTAGCGGGGGGAGTAATAAGTTCTTC.

This clonotype was seen many times. The chain combines TRBV12-3 or TRBV12-4 with TRBJ1-1; no definite D call. With 6 bases removed from V and 0 bases from J, the gap between germline ends came to 8 bases. This CDR3 spans 13 amino acids. CDR3 region: CASRQQMNTEAFF. The CDR3 coding sequence is TGTGCCAGCAGACAACAGATGAACACTGAAGCTTTCTTT.

This clonotype turned up a few times. The chain employs TRBV19 and TRBJ1-1, with TRBD1 identical over 9 bases. The trim removed 5 bases at V and 11 bases at J, leaving 9 bases unmatched. The CDR3 spans 13 residues. Germline V gene lookup returns CDR1 LNHDA and CDR2 SQIVND (reference sequence). The CDR3 is CASSYRDRVSAFF. The DNA for the CDR3 is TGTGCCAGTAGTTACCGGGACAGGGTTTCGGCTTTCTTT.

The chain has TRBV12-3 or TRBV12-4 and TRBJ2-7; the match to TRBD2 covers 8 bases. The CDR3 extends over 15 amino acids. With 2 bases clipped from V and 4 bases from J, the junction kept 7 bases outside the gene matches. CDR3 sequence: CASSLPGLERYEQYF. CDR3 bases: TGTGCCAGCAGTTTACCGGGACTAGAACGGTACGAGCAGTACTTC.

This clonotype was seen many times. The rearrangement uses TRBV7-3 and TRBJ1-6, with TRBD1 as a possible D gene (6 bases). CDR1 is SGHTA and CDR2 is FQGTGA in the germline V gene. Between the trimmed V and J ends, which lost 2 bases and 10 bases, there was a span of 9 bases. This CDR3 comprises 13 residues. For the CDR3, the DNA is TGTGCCAGCAGCTTAGTACAGGGATCACCCCTCCACTTT. It is translated as CASSLVQGSPLHF.

This clonotype came up many times. V is TRBV12-3 or TRBV12-4 and J is TRBJ1-1; D unresolved. This CDR3 is 13 amino acids long. Between the trimmed V and J ends, which lost 4 bases and 4 bases, there was a span of 10 bases. The CDR3 DNA reads TGTGCCAGCAGTTATATGGGTGGCACTGAAGCTTTCTTT. It specifies CASSYMGGTEAFF.

The table lists this clonotype with many counts. The rearrangement uses TRBV18 and TRBJ1-5; TRBD1 aligns across 8 bases. Unmatched junction bases numbered 5, after V lost 6 bases and J lost 1 base. From germline, CDR1 is KGHSH and CDR2 LQKENI. The length of the CDR3 is 15 residues. The CDR3 nucleotides are TGTGCCAGCTCGGACAGGGAGGGAAGCAATCAGCCCCAGCATTTT. Translation gives CASSDREGSNQPQHF.

This clonotype was detected many times. The CDR3 nucleotides are TGTGCCATCAGTGAATTAGGACAGGAACGGGACGAGCAGTACTTC. Protein product: CAISELGQERDEQYF. The chain is built from TRBV10-3 and TRBJ2-7; 7 positions agree with TRBD1. The CDR3 runs 15 residues. Germline trimming cut 3 bases from V and 5 bases from J; bases unmatched to any gene: 10. Germline CDR1 and CDR2: ENHRY and SYGVKD.

The V gene is TRBV7-2, the J gene TRBJ2-3, with 8 bases identical to TRBD2. The V gene's germline CDR1 is SGHTA and CDR2 FQGNSA. This CDR3 has 13 residues. V lost 10 bases to trimming and J lost 2 bases; unmatched junction nucleotides: 5. The CDR3 DNA reads as TGTGCCACCGCGGGGGGCGTCACAGATACGCAGTATTTT. Amino acids: CATAGGVTDTQYF.